The 30 T cell receptor beta chains presented below share a single source sample, sequenced in a study of blood T cell repertoires in COVID-19. Produced via immunoSEQ multiplex PCR; TCRdb's table is partial and in-frame only. The sample lists about 290,000 clones, around 81% occurring once. The specimen was peripheral blood. These receptors were collected from a woman aged 50 to 60 with active or convalescent COVID-19.

The chain couples TRBV29-1 to TRBJ1-2; D ambiguous. Germline CDR1 reads SQVTM; CDR2 reads ANQGSEA. Trimming pared 7 bases from V and 12 bases from J, leaving 18 bases between. This CDR3 region has 11 residues. In nucleotides, the CDR3 is TGCAGCGCCCGGGAGAGGGCAGAAGACACCTTC. This translates into CSARERAEDTF.

V gene TRBV27 combines with J gene TRBJ1-4; a weak D match, TRBD1 (6 bases). The CDR3 has 16 amino acids. Trimming stripped 10 bases from V and 5 bases from J, with 23 bases between. The germline V gene has CDR1 MNHEY and CDR2 SMNVEV (reference sequence). The CDR3 is CANDRQGCAVNEKLFF. CDR3 DNA: TGTGCCAACGACAGGCAGGGTTGCGCGGTCAATGAAAAACTGTTTTTT.

This clone was detected once. V and J are TRBV27 and TRBJ1-4, with TRBD1 matching over 9 bases. Germline assignment: CDR1 MNHEY and CDR2 SMNVEV (reference sequence). V dropped 4 bases and J dropped 7; count of bases not matched to a gene: 13. The CDR3 spans 17 residues. The CDR3 sequence is CASSSSRWTGVFEKLFF. Written as DNA, the CDR3 is TGTGCCAGCAGTTCCTCGCGTTGGACAGGGGTCTTTGAAAAACTGTTTTTT.

This sequence joins TRBV2 and TRBJ1-1; 9 bases agree with TRBD1. CDR3 size: 14 residues. Germline CDR1 and CDR2: SNHLY and FYNNEI. Germline trimming cut 9 bases from V and 1 base from J; bases unmatched to any gene: 6. The CDR3 loop reads CASRDRASNTEAFF. Here the CDR3 DNA reads TGTGCCAGTCGGGACAGGGCTTCGAACACTGAAGCTTTCTTT.

The chain combines TRBV7-6 with TRBJ2-7; TRBD2 matches at 7 bases. V shed 1 base and J 8 bases; nucleotides not matched to a gene: 8. Germline lookup yields CDR1 SGHVS and CDR2 FNYEAQ. This CDR3 region has 14 residues. CDR3 amino acids: CASSLGGGEMKQYF. DNA for the CDR3: TGTGCCAGCAGCTTAGGTGGGGGGGAAATGAAGCAGTACTTC. The whole variable domain, filled in from reference TRBV7-6 and TRBJ2-7, reads GAGVSQSPRYKVTKRGQDVALRCDPISGHVSLYWYRQALGQGPEFLTYFNYEAQQDKSGLPNDRFSAERPEGSISTLTIQRTEQRDSAMYRCASSLGGGEMKQYFGPGTRLTVT.

This sequence joins TRBV15 and TRBJ2-1; possible D gene TRBD1, 6 bases. V lost 0 bases and J 1 base, leaving 10 bases between the germline ends. The CDR3 is made up of 16 amino acids. Looked up from germline, CDR1 is LNHNV and CDR2 is YYDKDF (reference sequence). The CDR3 nucleotides are TGTGCCACCAGCAGAGATCGGACAGTTTCCTACAATGAGCAGTTCTTC. It is translated as CATSRDRTVSYNEQFF.

This clone was detected only once. The V and J genes are TRBV19 and TRBJ1-2; tentatively, D is TRBD1 (5 bases). Per the germline V gene, CDR1 is LNHDA and CDR2 is SQIVND (reference sequence). Trimming took off 2 bases at V and 8 bases at J, with 15 bases between the two ends. This CDR3 contains 14 residues. The chain's CDR3 is CASSIRDSLGGYTF. DNA for the CDR3: TGTGCCAGTAGTATACGTGACAGCCTAGGAGGCTACACCTTC.

The V gene is TRBV5-1, the J gene TRBJ2-3, with D uncertain. This CDR3 is built from 15 residues. CDR1 and CDR2 from the germline V gene are SGHRS and YFSETQ. Trimming removed 0 bases from V and 3 bases from J, with 11 bases in between. CDR3 amino acids: CASSLAPQKTDTQYF. The CDR3 region has the DNA TGCGCCAGCAGCTTGGCCCCGCAGAAAACAGATACGCAGTATTTT.

V and J are TRBV5-4 and TRBJ1-5; D may be TRBD1 (5 bases). The V and J ends lost 0 bases and 7 bases respectively, with 11 bases between them. This CDR3 has 14 residues. The germline V gene has CDR1 SGHNT and CDR2 YYREEE (reference sequence). Here the CDR3 DNA reads TGTGCCAGCAGCTTGGATGGGGGGAACCAGCCCCAGCATTTT. This sequence encodes CASSLDGGNQPQHF.

The J gene is TRBJ2-7, the V gene TRBV27; the match to TRBD1 covers 7 bases. The CDR3 totals 14 residues. CDR1 is MNHEY and CDR2 is SMNVEV in the germline V gene (reference sequence). V was pared by 2 bases and J by 2 bases, with 3 bases of the junction left unmatched. The CDR3: CASSLGQGAYEQYF. Written as DNA, the CDR3 is TGTGCCAGCAGTTTAGGTCAGGGGGCCTACGAGCAGTACTTC.

This clone turned up a few times. The gene calls are TRBV19 and TRBJ1-5, with D perhaps matching TRBD1 (5 bases). The CDR3 loop spans 15 amino acids. CDR1 LNHDA and CDR2 SQIVND come from the germline V gene (reference sequence). V was clipped by 7 bases and J by 2 bases, with 15 bases between them. CDR3 in amino acids: CASKLGGGGNQPQHF. CDR3 sequence (DNA): TGTGCCAGTAAATTGGGGGGGGGTGGCAATCAGCCCCAGCATTTT.

The rearrangement uses TRBV6-2 or TRBV6-3 and TRBJ2-7; 9 nucleotides line up with TRBD1. Germline-derived CDR1 and CDR2 are MNHEY and SVGEGT. This CDR3 contains 15 residues. After removal of 6 bases from V and 7 bases from J, the junction contained 13 bases not matched to a gene. This chain's CDR3 is CASSLTGTGRLEQYF. CDR3 nucleotide sequence: TGTGCCAGCAGCTTGACCGGGACAGGGCGCCTGGAGCAGTACTTC.

The genes are TRBV12-5 and TRBJ2-3, with 8 bases identical to TRBD2. The CDR3 totals 16 residues. Trimming removed 0 bases from V and 5 bases from J; junction bases left unmatched: 7. Germline values: CDR1 LGHNT, CDR2 FRNRAP. This CDR3 is CASGLVAGEGIDTQYF. In DNA form, the CDR3 reads TGTGCTAGTGGTTTGGTAGCGGGAGAGGGGATAGATACGCAGTATTTT.

V usage is TRBV12-5 and J usage is TRBJ2-1; no reliable D call. The CDR3 runs to 11 residues. CDR1 and CDR2 from the germline V gene are LGHNT and FRNRAP. Deletions cut 6 bases from V and 8 bases from J, with 8 bases between. The CDR3 is CASGSPDEQFF. CDR3 nucleotides: TGTGCTAGTGGGAGCCCCGATGAGCAGTTCTTC.

CDR3 DNA sequence: TGTGCCAGCAGCCCTCGGACAGTTTTTAGGAACACTGAAGCTTTCTTT. Amino acid sequence: CASSPRTVFRNTEAFF. The chain has TRBV14 and TRBJ1-1; D perhaps matches TRBD1 (6 bases). Germline lookup yields CDR1 SGHDN and CDR2 FVKESK. V dropped 4 bases and J dropped 1 base, with 16 bases sitting between them. This CDR3 is 16 amino acids long.

The CDR3 nucleotides are TGCGCCAGCAGTGAGTCGTTACGGAATCAGCCCCAGCATTTT. Amino acid sequence: CASSESLRNQPQHF. V is TRBV10-2 and J is TRBJ1-5, with D uncertain. Per germline, CDR1 WSHSY and CDR2 SAAADI. V lost 0 bases to trimming and J lost 4 bases, with 7 bases between them. The length of the CDR3 is 14 residues.

The chain has TRBV4-1 and TRBJ2-1; no clear D. The CDR3 sequence is 12 residues long. Germline CDR1 MGHRA, CDR2 YSYEKL. The germline V and J ends were trimmed by 4 bases and 7 bases, with 8 bases remaining between them. The CDR3 spells CASSRRVNEQFF. The CDR3 coding sequence is TGCGCCAGCAGCCGAAGAGTGAATGAGCAGTTCTTC.

This chain joins TRBV10-3 and TRBJ1-2, with TRBD1 matching 10 bases. The V gene end was trimmed by 4 bases and the J gene end by 5 bases; junction bases not matched to a gene: 7. The germline CDR1 and CDR2 sequences are ENHRY and SYGVKD. There are 15 residues in the CDR3. CDR3 DNA sequence: TGTGCCATCAGTGGGCAGCCGGGACAGGGGTATGGCTACACCTTC. Translating gives CAISGQPGQGYGYTF.

The rearrangement links TRBV24-1 to TRBJ2-1; 9 bases agree with TRBD1. Looked up from germline, CDR1 is KGHDR and CDR2 is SFDVKD. Trimming removed 2 bases from V and 6 bases from J; junction bases left unmatched: 4. The CDR3 runs 15 residues. CDR3 nucleotide sequence: TGTGCCACCAGTGATTACACAGGGGGCATCAATGAGCAGTTCTTC. Translated: CATSDYTGGINEQFF.

The V gene is TRBV5-3, the J gene TRBJ2-7, with D maybe TRBD2 (5 bases). TRBV5-3 is placed among ORFs of uncertain function. CDR3 length equals 10 residues. The V and J ends lost 10 bases and 2 bases respectively, with 7 bases between them. This chain's CDR3 is CARGPYEQYF. The CDR3 region has the DNA TGTGCCCGGGGTCCCTACGAGCAGTACTTC.

V gene TRBV15 combines with J gene TRBJ1-2; the D gene is possibly TRBD1 (6 bases). CDR1 LNHNV and CDR2 YYDKDF come from the germline V gene (reference sequence). This CDR3 spans 16 amino acids. Trimming left V 0 bases short and J 4 bases short, with 15 bases between. CDR3 loop: CATSRDLGQTFYGYTF. In DNA, the CDR3 is TGTGCCACCAGCAGAGATCTCGGACAGACCTTCTATGGCTACACCTTC.

V gene TRBV20-1 combines with J gene TRBJ1-4; D possibly corresponds to TRBD1 (6 bases). V lost 3 bases and J lost 7, with 15 bases in between. The germline V gene encodes CDR1 DFQATT and CDR2 SNEGSKA (reference sequence). This CDR3 spans 14 amino acids. The CDR3 loop is CSASEAGGAEKLFF. In DNA, the CDR3 is TGCAGTGCTAGTGAGGCGGGGGGCGCTGAAAAACTGTTTTTT.

The chain carries TRBV2 and TRBJ2-3; 7 nucleotides agree with TRBD2. Germline values: CDR1 SNHLY, CDR2 FYNNEI. Trimming took 6 bases from V and 0 from J; bases not matched to a gene: 6. The CDR3 covers 15 residues. The chain's CDR3 is CASSPPGLSTDTQYF. CDR3 nucleotides: TGTGCCAGCAGCCCTCCGGGACTAAGCACAGATACGCAGTATTTT. Drawing the rest from reference TRBV2 and TRBJ2-3, the complete variable domain is EPEVTQTPSHQVTQMGQEVILRCVPISNHLYFYWYRQILGQKVEFLVSFYNNEISEKSEIFDDQFSVERPDGSNFTLKIRSTKLEDSAMYFCASSPPGLSTDTQYFGPGTRLTVL.

The sample holds one count of this clone. The V call is TRBV21-1, the J call TRBJ1-5; the table's D call of TRBD1 was not tested on the DNA. TRBV21-1 is flagged as a pseudogene. The CDR3 has 14 residues. CDR3 loop: CASSTDSSNQPQHF. As DNA, the CDR3 is TGTGCCAGCAGCACTGACAGTAGCAATCAGCCCCAGCATTTT.

The V call is TRBV5-6, the J call TRBJ2-5; 8 nucleotides agree with TRBD2. The junction had 16 bases not matched to a gene; V was cut back by 2 bases and J by 4 bases. This CDR3 is 18 amino acids long. The germline V gene encodes CDR1 SGHDT and CDR2 YYEEEE. The CDR3: CASSFSLNRGLALETQYF. The CDR3 DNA sequence: TGTGCCAGCAGCTTCTCCTTAAATCGTGGACTAGCTCTAGAGACCCAGTACTTC.

This clone was observed many times. V usage is TRBV20-1 and J usage is TRBJ1-1; no firm D call. This CDR3 comprises 13 residues. Germline V CDR1 and CDR2: DFQATT, SNEGSKA (reference sequence). V was trimmed by 3 bases and J by 0 bases, leaving 8 bases between them. CDR3 coding DNA: TGCAGTGCTAGTTCTGGGCTGAACACTGAAGCTTTCTTT. Encoded protein: CSASSGLNTEAFF.

The chain uses TRBV5-1 and TRBJ1-2; 9 bases are a match to TRBD1. Germline assignment: CDR1 SGHRS and CDR2 YFSETQ. V gave up 1 base and J gave up 4 bases; unmatched junction bases: 2. The CDR3 sequence is 14 residues long. CDR3 bases: TGCGCCAGCAGCTTGACGGACAGGGGCTATGGCTACACCTTC. It translates to CASSLTDRGYGYTF.

V is TRBV5-1 and J is TRBJ1-6; 8 bases are shared with TRBD1. From germline, CDR1 is SGHRS and CDR2 YFSETQ. The CDR3 is 16 amino acids. Trimming removed 2 bases from V and 6 bases from J; junction bases left unmatched: 7. As DNA, the CDR3 is TGCGCCAGCAGCTTAGGACAGGGTGATGGTAATTCACCCCTCCACTTT. Encoded protein: CASSLGQGDGNSPLHF.

The chain links TRBV6-5 to TRBJ2-5; no clear D. In germline, CDR1 is MNHEY, CDR2 SVGAGI. This CDR3 region has 14 residues. V was pared by 4 bases and J by 2 bases, with 11 bases between. CDR3 coding DNA: TGTGCCAGCAGTTCCCCGACTTCACAAGAGACCCAGTACTTC. This gives the protein CASSSPTSQETQYF.

This chain links TRBV28 with TRBJ2-1; 11 bases are a match to TRBD2. The CDR3 has 17 amino acids. After removal of 3 bases from V and 7 bases from J, the junction contained 11 bases not matched to a gene. Germline CDR1 is MDHEN and CDR2 is SYDVKM. The CDR3 reads CASSFPLAGGTGNEQFF. CDR3 coding DNA: TGTGCCAGCAGTTTCCCGCTAGCGGGAGGCACGGGGAATGAGCAGTTCTTC.